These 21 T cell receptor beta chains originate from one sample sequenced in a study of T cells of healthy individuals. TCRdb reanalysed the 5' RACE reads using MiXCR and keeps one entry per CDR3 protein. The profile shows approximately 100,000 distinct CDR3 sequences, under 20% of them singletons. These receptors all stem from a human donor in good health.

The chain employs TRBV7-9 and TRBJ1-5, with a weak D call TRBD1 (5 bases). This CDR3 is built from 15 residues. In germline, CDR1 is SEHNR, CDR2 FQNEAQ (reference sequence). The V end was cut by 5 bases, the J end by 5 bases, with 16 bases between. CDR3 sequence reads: CASSPVGGADQPQHF. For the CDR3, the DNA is TGTGCCAGCAGCCCAGTGGGAGGGGCTGATCAGCCCCAGCATTTT.

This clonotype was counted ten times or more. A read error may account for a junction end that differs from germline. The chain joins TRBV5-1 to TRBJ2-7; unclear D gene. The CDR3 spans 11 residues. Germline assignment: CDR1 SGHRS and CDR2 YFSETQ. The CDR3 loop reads CASSYSYEQYF. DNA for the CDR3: TGTGCCAGCAGTTACTCGTACGAGCAGTACTTC.

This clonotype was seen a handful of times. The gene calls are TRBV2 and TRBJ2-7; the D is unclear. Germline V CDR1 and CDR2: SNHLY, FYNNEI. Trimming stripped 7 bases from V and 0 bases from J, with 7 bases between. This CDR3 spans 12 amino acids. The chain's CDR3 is CASTYASYEQYF. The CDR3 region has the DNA TGTGCCAGCACCTATGCCTCCTACGAGCAGTACTTC.

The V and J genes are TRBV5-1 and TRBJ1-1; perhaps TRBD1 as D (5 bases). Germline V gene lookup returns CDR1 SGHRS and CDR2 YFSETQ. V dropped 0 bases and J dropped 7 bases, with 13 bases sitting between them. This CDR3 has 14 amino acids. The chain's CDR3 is CASSLEDTGNEAFF. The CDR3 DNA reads TGCGCCAGCAGCTTGGAAGACACAGGCAATGAAGCTTTCTTT.

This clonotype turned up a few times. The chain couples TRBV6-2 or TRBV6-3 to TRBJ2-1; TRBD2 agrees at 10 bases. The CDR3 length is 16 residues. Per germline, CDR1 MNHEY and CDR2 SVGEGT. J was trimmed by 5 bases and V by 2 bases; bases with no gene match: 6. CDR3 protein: CASSYDLAGDNNEQFF. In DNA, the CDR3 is TGTGCCAGCAGTTACGACCTAGCGGGGGATAACAATGAGCAGTTCTTC.

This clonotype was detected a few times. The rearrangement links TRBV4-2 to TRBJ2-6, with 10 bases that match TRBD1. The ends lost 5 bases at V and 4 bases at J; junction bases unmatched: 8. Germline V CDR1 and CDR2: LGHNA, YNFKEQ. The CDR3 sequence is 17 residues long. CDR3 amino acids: CASSEDRGSDGANVLTF. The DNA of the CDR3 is TGTGCCAGCAGCGAGGACAGGGGGAGCGACGGGGCCAACGTCCTGACTTTC.

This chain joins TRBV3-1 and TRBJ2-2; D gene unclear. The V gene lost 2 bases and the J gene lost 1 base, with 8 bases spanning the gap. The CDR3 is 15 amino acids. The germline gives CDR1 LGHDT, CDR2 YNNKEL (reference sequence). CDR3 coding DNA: TGTGCCAGCAGCCAACCCCTTAAGAACACCGGGGAGCTGTTTTTT. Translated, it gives CASSQPLKNTGELFF.

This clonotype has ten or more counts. This CDR3 reads CASSQDLYQQGWSAGNTIYF. The CDR3 DNA reads as TGTGCCAGCAGCCAAGATCTCTATCAGCAGGGATGGTCTGCTGGAAACACCATATATTTT. The chain couples TRBV3-1 to TRBJ1-3; TRBD1 might be the D (5 bases). The germline V gene has CDR1 LGHDT and CDR2 YNNKEL (reference sequence). Trimming removed 0 bases at V and 2 bases at J, with 23 bases between. The CDR3 has 20 residues. Filled out from reference TRBV3-1 and TRBJ1-3, the complete variable domain reads DTAVSQTPKYLVTQMGNDKSIKCEQNLGHDTMYWYKQDSKKFLKIMFSYNNKELIINETVPNRFSPKSPDKAHLNLHINSLELGDSAVYFCASSQDLYQQGWSAGNTIYFGEGSWLTVV.

CDR3 in amino acids: CASSPEVSRVTEAFF. The DNA for the CDR3 is TGCGCCAGCAGCCCAGAGGTATCCAGGGTGACTGAAGCTTTCTTT. V and J are TRBV4-1 and TRBJ1-1; possibly TRBD1 for D (5 bases). CDR1 MGHRA and CDR2 YSYEKL come from the germline V gene. The V gene lost 4 bases and the J gene lost 5 bases, with 17 bases spanning the gap. This CDR3 region has 15 residues.

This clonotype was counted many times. CDR3 in amino acids: CSVEGGDRDFVGYTF. In DNA form, the CDR3 reads TGCAGCGTTGAAGGGGGGGACAGGGACTTTGTGGGCTACACCTTC. The rearrangement uses TRBV29-1 and TRBJ1-2; 9 nucleotides match TRBD1. The germline V gene has CDR1 SQVTM and CDR2 ANQGSEA. V lost 1 base, J lost 8 bases, and 11 bases stayed unmatched. CDR3 size: 15 residues.

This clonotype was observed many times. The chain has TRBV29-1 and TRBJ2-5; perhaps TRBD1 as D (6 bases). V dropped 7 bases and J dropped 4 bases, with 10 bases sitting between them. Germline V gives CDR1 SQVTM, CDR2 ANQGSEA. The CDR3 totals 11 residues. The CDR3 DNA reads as TGCAGCGGAGGGGGTTTAGAGACCCAGTACTTC. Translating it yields CSGGGLETQYF. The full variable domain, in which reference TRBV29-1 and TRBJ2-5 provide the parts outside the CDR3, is SAVISQKPSRDICQRGTSLTIQCQVDSQVTMMFWYRQQPGQSLTLIATANQGSEATYESGFVIDKFPISRPNLTFSTLTVSNMSPEDSSIYLCSGGGLETQYFGPGTRLLVL.

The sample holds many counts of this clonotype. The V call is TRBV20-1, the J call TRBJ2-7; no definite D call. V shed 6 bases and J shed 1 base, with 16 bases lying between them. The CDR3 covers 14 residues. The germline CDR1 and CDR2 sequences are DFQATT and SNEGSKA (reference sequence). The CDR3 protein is CSAVTYRRSYEQYF. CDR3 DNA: TGCAGTGCCGTGACCTACCGACGGTCCTACGAGCAGTACTTC.

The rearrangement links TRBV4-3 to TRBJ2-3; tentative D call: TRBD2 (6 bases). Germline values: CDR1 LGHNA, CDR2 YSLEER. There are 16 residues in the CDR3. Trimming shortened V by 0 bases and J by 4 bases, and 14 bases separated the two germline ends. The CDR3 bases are TGCGCCAGCAGCCAAGATGGCGGAGCGGGCGCAGATACGCAGTATTTT. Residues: CASSQDGGAGADTQYF.

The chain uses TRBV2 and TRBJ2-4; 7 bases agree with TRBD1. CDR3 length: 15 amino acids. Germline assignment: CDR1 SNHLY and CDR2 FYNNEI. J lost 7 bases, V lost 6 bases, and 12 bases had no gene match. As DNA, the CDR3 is TGTGCCAGCAGGGGGACAGTTCCTCGGACGAACATTCAGTACTTC. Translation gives CASRGTVPRTNIQYF.

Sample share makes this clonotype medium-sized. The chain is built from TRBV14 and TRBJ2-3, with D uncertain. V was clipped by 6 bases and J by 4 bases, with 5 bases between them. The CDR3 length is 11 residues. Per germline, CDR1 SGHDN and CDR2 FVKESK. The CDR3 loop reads CASRGSDTQYF. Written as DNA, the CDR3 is TGTGCCAGCAGGGGGTCAGATACGCAGTATTTT.

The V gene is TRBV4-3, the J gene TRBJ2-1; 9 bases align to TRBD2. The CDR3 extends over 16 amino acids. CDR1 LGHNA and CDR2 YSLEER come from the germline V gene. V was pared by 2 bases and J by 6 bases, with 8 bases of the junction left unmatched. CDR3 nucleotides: TGCGCCAGCAGCCAAACGCCAGCGGGGGGCCCCAATGAGCAGTTCTTC. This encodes CASSQTPAGGPNEQFF.

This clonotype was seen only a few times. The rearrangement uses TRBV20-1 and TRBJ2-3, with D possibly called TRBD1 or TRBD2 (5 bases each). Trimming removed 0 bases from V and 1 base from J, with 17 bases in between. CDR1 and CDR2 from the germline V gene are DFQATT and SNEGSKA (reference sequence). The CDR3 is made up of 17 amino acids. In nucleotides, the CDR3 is TGCAGTGCTAGAGACCTTAGGGACGGGCGGCGCACAGATACGCAGTATTTT. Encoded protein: CSARDLRDGRRTDTQYF.

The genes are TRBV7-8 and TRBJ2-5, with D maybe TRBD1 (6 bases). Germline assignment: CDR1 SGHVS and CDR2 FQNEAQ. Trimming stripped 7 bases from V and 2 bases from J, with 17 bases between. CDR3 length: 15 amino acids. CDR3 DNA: TGTGCCAGCACCCCCTTTCAGGGGTTGCAAGAGACCCAGTACTTC. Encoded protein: CASTPFQGLQETQYF.

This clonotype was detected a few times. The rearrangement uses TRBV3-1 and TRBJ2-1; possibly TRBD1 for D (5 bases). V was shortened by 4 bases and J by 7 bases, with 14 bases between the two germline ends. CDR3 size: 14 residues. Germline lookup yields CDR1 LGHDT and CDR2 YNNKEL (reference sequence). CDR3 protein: CASSPAGAWNEQFF. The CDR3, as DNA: TGTGCCAGCAGCCCGGCTGGGGCGTGGAATGAGCAGTTCTTC.

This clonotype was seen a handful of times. CDR3 region: CSARPGTTQETQYF. CDR3 DNA: TGCAGTGCTAGACCCGGGACCACCCAAGAGACCCAGTACTTC. This chain uses TRBV20-1 with TRBJ2-5; D assignment may be TRBD1 or TRBD2 (5 bases each). V lost 2 bases and J lost 1, with 11 bases in between. CDR1 DFQATT and CDR2 SNEGSKA come from the germline V gene (reference sequence). The CDR3 totals 14 residues.

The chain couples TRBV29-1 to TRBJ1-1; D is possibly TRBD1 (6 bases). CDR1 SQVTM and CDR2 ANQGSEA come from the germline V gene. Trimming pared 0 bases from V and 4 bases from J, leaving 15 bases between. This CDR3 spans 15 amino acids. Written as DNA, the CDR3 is TGCAGCGTTGAAGAACCAGGGGAAATTGGCACTGAAGCTTTCTTT. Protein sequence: CSVEEPGEIGTEAFF. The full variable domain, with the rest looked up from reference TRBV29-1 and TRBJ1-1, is SAVISQKPSRDICQRGTSLTIQCQVDSQVTMMFWYRQQPGQSLTLIATANQGSEATYESGFVIDKFPISRPNLTFSTLTVSNMSPEDSSIYLCSVEEPGEIGTEAFFGQGTRLTVV.